Presented here are 15 T cell receptor beta chains from one specimen sequenced in a study of T cell responses to AZD1222 COVID-19 vaccine. Here immunoSEQ multiplex PCR was the method, and the copy in TCRdb shows in-frame clones only, minus some. The sample records roughly 85,000 clones, approximately 86% being singletons. The sequencing used peripheral blood, collected on day 0 of MenACWY control vaccination. All receptors come from an adult in good health.

This chain uses TRBV2 with TRBJ2-7; maybe TRBD1 (6 bases). This CDR3 comprises 13 residues. Trimming pared 5 bases from V and 5 bases from J, leaving 13 bases between. Germline loops: CDR1 SNHLY, CDR2 FYNNEI. In nucleotides, the CDR3 is TGTGCCAGCAGTTGGACCCAGGGGAACGAGCAGTACTTC. Amino acid sequence: CASSWTQGNEQYF.

Concerning this clone: The junction departs from the called germline gene at one end, perhaps through a read error. The genes are TRBV24-1 and TRBJ1-2, with 9 bases fitting TRBD1. The germline V gene encodes CDR1 KGHDR and CDR2 SFDVKD. This CDR3 contains 12 residues. In nucleotides, the CDR3 is TGTGCCACCAGTGATCCCGGGACAGGGCCCGTCTTC. It yields the protein CATSDPGTGPVF.

CDR3 residues: CAERDRGSYEQYF. CDR3 coding DNA: TGTGCCGAGAGGGACAGGGGTTCCTACGAGCAGTACTTC. V gene TRBV30 combines with J gene TRBJ2-7; TRBD1 agrees at 10 bases. This CDR3 has 13 amino acids. Germline CDR1 GTSNPN, CDR2 SVGIG (reference sequence). V dropped 8 bases and J dropped 1; count of bases not matched to a gene: 5.

This rearrangement joins TRBV28 to TRBJ2-5, with D hard to call. V lost 6 bases and J 3 bases, leaving 5 bases between the germline ends. The CDR3 loop spans 11 amino acids. Germline V gene data show CDR1 as MDHEN and CDR2 as SYDVKM. DNA of the CDR3: TGTGCCAGCAGAGTAGAAGAGACCCAGTACTTC. Translating gives CASRVEETQYF.

This rearrangement joins TRBV2 to TRBJ1-4, with TRBD1 matching 7 bases. Germline values: CDR1 SNHLY, CDR2 FYNNEI. This CDR3 region has 13 residues. V shed 6 bases, J shed 8 bases, and the junction held 6 bases outside the gene matches. The CDR3 spells CASSLRDREKLFF. CDR3 in DNA: TGTGCCAGCAGCCTCCGGGACAGAGAAAAACTGTTTTTT.

This chain uses TRBV24-1 with TRBJ2-3; 11 bases line up with TRBD2. The junction had 7 bases not matched to a gene; V was cut back by 4 bases and J by 5 bases. The V gene's germline CDR1 is KGHDR and CDR2 SFDVKD. The CDR3 is made up of 16 amino acids. The CDR3 sequence is CATSEVSGGALDTQYF. DNA for the CDR3: TGTGCCACCAGTGAAGTTAGCGGGGGGGCTTTAGATACGCAGTATTTT.

The table lists this clone with a count of one. The chain carries TRBV5-6 and TRBJ2-7; no clear D. Trimming removed 0 bases at V and 0 bases at J, with 10 bases between. The CDR3 runs 15 residues. CDR1 SGHDT and CDR2 YYEEEE come from the germline V gene. DNA of the CDR3: TGTGCCAGCAGCTTGGGGCCGCTGAGCTCCTACGAGCAGTACTTC. Translating it yields CASSLGPLSSYEQYF.

CDR3: CASSVGAGQETQYF. The CDR3 coding sequence is TGTGCCAGCAGCGTAGGGGCAGGGCAAGAGACCCAGTACTTC. The chain is built from TRBV9 and TRBJ2-5; D possibly corresponds to TRBD1 (5 bases). Trimming took off 0 bases at V and 2 bases at J, with 8 bases between the two ends. Germline-derived CDR1 and CDR2 are SGDLS and YYNGEE. The CDR3 extends over 14 amino acids.

The chain carries TRBV7-2 and TRBJ1-2; D is uncertain. Looked up from germline, CDR1 is SGHTA and CDR2 is FQGNSA. The CDR3 is 13 residues long. Between the trimmed V and J ends, which lost 1 base and 4 bases, there was a span of 7 bases. In DNA, the CDR3 is TGTGCCAGCAGCTTAGGAGGGAGCTATGGCTACACCTTC. Translated: CASSLGGSYGYTF.

The rearrangement joins TRBV27 to TRBJ2-3; 7 positions agree with TRBD2. Germline V gene lookup returns CDR1 MNHEY and CDR2 SMNVEV (reference sequence). Unmatched junction bases numbered 5, after V lost 6 bases and J lost 2 bases. This CDR3 spans 14 amino acids. CDR3 nucleotide sequence: TGTGCCAGCAGGACGGGGGGTATCACAGATACGCAGTATTTT. Its translation is CASRTGGITDTQYF.

This clone was seen only once. J is TRBJ1-2 and V is TRBV3-1 (or the pseudogene TRBV3-2); 8 bases fit TRBD1. The CDR3 is 13 amino acids. The trim removed 4 bases at V and 6 bases at J, leaving 4 bases unmatched. CDR1 is LGHDT, CDR2 YNNKEL, per germline (reference sequence). CDR3 DNA sequence: TGTGCCAGCAGCCCCGACAGGGGTCATGGCTACACCTTC. Its protein product is CASSPDRGHGYTF.

The J gene is TRBJ1-1, the V gene TRBV10-1; no definite D call. Germline assignment: CDR1 WNHNN and CDR2 SYGVQD (reference sequence). This CDR3 spans 14 amino acids. V was cut by 0 bases and J by 1 base, with 6 bases left in between. The CDR3 nucleotides read TGCGCCAGCAGTGAGTCACCTAGGAACACTGAAGCTTTCTTT. Its translation: CASSESPRNTEAFF.

V and J are TRBV10-3 and TRBJ1-5; D ambiguous. The CDR3 runs 14 residues. The ends were cut back, 5 bases at V and 0 bases at J, with 8 bases in the middle. Per the germline V gene, CDR1 is ENHRY and CDR2 is SYGVKD. CDR3 region: CAISPEYSNQPQHF. CDR3 DNA sequence: TGTGCCATCAGTCCAGAATATAGCAATCAGCCCCAGCATTTT.

The J gene is TRBJ1-6, the V gene TRBV5-1; D remains ambiguous. The CDR3 contains 13 residues. CDR1 is SGHRS and CDR2 is YFSETQ in the germline V gene. V was clipped by 4 bases and J by 7 bases, with 9 bases between them. This chain's CDR3 is CASSVVQNSPLHF. The CDR3 nucleotides read TGCGCCAGCAGCGTAGTACAAAATTCACCCCTCCACTTT.

The chain employs TRBV9 and TRBJ2-6, with TRBD2 matching 10 bases. The junction had 3 bases not matched to a gene; V was cut back by 4 bases and J by 2 bases. The V gene's germline CDR1 is SGDLS and CDR2 YYNGEE. The CDR3 totals 16 residues. CDR3 sequence: CASSPAGGAGANVLTF. The DNA for the CDR3 is TGTGCCAGCAGCCCAGCGGGGGGGGCTGGGGCCAACGTCCTGACTTTC.